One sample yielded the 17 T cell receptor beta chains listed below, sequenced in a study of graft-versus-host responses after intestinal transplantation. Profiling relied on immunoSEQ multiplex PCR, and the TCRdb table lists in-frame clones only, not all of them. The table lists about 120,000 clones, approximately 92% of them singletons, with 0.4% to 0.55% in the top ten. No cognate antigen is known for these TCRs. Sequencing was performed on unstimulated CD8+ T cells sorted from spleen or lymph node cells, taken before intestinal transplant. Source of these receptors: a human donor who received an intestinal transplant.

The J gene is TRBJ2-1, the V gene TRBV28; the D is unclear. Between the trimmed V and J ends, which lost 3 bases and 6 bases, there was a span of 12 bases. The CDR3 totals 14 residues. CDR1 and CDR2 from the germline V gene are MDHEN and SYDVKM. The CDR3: CASSFRTRANEQFF. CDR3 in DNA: TGTGCCAGCAGTTTCAGGACCCGGGCCAATGAGCAGTTCTTC.

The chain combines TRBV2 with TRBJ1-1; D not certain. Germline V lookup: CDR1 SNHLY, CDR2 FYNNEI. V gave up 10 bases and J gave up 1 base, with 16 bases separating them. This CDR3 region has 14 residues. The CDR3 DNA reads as TGTGCCATAGTAGTACTCATTTCGAACACTGAAGCTTTCTTT. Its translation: CAIVVLISNTEAFF.

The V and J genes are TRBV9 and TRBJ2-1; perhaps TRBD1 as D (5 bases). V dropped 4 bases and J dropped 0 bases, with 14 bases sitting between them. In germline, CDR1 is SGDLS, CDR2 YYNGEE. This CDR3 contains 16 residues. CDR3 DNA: TGTGCCAGCAGCCCCAGGGAATTTAGCTCCTACAATGAGCAGTTCTTC. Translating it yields CASSPREFSSYNEQFF.

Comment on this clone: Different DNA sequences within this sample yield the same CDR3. Written as DNA, the CDR3 is TGTGCCAGCAGTTTAGGCGGCGAGCAGTACTTC. This translates into CASSLGGEQYF. The J gene is TRBJ2-7, the V gene TRBV27, with D unresolved. Germline V lookup: CDR1 MNHEY, CDR2 SMNVEV (reference sequence). With 2 bases removed from V and 6 bases from J, the gap between germline ends came to 5 bases. CDR3 size: 11 residues.

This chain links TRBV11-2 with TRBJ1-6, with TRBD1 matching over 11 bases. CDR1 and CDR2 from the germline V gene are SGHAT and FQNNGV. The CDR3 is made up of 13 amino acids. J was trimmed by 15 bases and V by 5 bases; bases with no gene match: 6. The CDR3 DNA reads TGTGCCAGCAGCATCGGACAGGGGGCGGACCTCCACTTT. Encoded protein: CASSIGQGADLHF.

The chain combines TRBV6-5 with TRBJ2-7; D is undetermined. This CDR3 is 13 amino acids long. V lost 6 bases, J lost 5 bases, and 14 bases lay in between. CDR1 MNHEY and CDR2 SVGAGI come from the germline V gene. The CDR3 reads CASSRAHWNEQYF. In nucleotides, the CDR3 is TGTGCCAGCAGCCGAGCCCACTGGAACGAGCAGTACTTC.

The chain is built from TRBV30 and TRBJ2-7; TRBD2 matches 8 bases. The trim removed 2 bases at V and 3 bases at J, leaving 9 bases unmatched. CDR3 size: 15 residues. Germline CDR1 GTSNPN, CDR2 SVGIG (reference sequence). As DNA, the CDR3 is TGTGCCTGGAGTAGCCTCAGCGGGAGCTTCTACGAGCAGTACTTC. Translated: CAWSSLSGSFYEQYF.

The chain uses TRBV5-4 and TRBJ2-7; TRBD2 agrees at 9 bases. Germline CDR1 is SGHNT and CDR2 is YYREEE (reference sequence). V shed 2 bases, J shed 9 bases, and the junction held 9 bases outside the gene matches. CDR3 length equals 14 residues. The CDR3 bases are TGTGCCAGCAGCTTAAGCGGGGGGCCTCGCGGGCAGTACTTC. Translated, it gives CASSLSGGPRGQYF.

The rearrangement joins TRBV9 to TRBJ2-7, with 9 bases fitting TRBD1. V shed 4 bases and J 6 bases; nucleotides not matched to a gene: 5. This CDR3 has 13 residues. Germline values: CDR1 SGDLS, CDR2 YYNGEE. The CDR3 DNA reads TGTGCCAGCAGCCCCTTACAGGGGGCCGAGCAGTACTTC. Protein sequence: CASSPLQGAEQYF.

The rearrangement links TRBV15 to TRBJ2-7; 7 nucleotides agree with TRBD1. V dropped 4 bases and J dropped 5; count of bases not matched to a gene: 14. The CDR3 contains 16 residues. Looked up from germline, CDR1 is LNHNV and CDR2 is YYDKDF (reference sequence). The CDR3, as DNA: TGTGCCACCAGCAAAAGACAGGGCATCGTTTCGGACGAGCAGTACTTC. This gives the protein CATSKRQGIVSDEQYF.

The chain's CDR3 is CASSQVWSNYGYTF. CDR3 bases: TGTGCCAGCAGCCAAGTGTGGAGTAACTATGGCTACACCTTC. This sequence joins TRBV4-2 and TRBJ1-2; D is unresolved. The CDR3 totals 14 residues. With 1 base removed from V and 1 base from J, the gap between germline ends came to 7 bases. Germline V gene lookup returns CDR1 LGHNA and CDR2 YNFKEQ.

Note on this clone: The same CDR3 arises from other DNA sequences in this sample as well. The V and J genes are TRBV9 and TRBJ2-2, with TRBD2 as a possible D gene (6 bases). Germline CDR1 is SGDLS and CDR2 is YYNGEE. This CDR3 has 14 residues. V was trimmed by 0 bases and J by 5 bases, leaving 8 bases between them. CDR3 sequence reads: CASSVGGGTGELFF. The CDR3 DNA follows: TGTGCCAGCAGCGTAGGTGGGGGGACCGGGGAGCTGTTTTTT.

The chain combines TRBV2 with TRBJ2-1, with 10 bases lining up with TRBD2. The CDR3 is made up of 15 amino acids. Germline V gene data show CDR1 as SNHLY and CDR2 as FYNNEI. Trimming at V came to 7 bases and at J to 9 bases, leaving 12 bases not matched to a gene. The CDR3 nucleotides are TGTGCCAGCACCCTCCAAGCGGGAGGGCCCGGTGAGCAGTTCTTC. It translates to CASTLQAGGPGEQFF.

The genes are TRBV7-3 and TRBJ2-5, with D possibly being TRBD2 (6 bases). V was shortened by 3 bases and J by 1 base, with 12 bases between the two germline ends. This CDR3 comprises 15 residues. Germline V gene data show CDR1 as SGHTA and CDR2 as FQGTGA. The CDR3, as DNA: TGTGCCAGCAGCTTGGAGGGAGGCGTCCAAGAGACCCAGTACTTC. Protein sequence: CASSLEGGVQETQYF. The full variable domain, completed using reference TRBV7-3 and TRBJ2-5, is GAGVSQTPSNKVTEKGKYVELRCDPISGHTALYWYRQSLGQGPEFLIYFQGTGAADDSGLPNDRFFAVRPEGSVSTLKIQRTERGDSAVYLCASSLEGGVQETQYFGPGTRLLVL.

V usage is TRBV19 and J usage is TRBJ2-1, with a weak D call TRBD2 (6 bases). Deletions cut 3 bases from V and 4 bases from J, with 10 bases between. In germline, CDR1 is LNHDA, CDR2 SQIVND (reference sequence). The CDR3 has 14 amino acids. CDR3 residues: CASSIWRDYNEQFF. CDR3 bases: TGTGCCAGTAGTATTTGGCGGGATTACAATGAGCAGTTCTTC.

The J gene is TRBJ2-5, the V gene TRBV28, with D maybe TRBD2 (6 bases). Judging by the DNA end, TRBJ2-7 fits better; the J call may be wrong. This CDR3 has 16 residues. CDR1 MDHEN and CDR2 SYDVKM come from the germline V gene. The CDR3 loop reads CASSLDYNGVASEQYF. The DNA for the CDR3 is TGTGCCAGCAGTTTGGACTACAATGGAGTAGCGAGCGAGCAGTACTTC.

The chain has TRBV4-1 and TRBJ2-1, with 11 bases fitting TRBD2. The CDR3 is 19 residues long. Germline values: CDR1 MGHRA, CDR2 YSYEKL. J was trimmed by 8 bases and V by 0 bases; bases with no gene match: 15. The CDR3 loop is CASSQESVAGGLMVDEQFF. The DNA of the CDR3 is TGCGCCAGCAGCCAAGAATCGGTAGCGGGAGGGCTTATGGTCGATGAGCAGTTCTTC.